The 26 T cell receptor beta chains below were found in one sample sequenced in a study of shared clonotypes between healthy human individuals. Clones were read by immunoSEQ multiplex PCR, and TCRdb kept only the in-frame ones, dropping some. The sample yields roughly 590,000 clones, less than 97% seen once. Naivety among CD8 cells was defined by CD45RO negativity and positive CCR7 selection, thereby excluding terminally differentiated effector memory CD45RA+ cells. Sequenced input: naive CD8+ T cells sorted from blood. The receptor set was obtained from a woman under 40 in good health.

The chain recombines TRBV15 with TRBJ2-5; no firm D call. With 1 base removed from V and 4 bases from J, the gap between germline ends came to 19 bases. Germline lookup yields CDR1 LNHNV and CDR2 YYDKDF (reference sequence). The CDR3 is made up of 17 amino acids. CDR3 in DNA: TGTGCCACCAGCAGAGCCGCGGCAATCCGGAGAGGAGAGACCCAGTACTTC. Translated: CATSRAAAIRRGETQYF. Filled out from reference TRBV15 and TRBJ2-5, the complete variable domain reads DAMVIQNPRYQVTQFGKPVTLSCSQTLNHNVMYWYQQKSSQAPKLLFHYYDKDFNNEADTPDNFQSRRPNTSFCFLDIRSPGLGDTAMYLCATSRAAAIRRGETQYFGPGTRLLVL.

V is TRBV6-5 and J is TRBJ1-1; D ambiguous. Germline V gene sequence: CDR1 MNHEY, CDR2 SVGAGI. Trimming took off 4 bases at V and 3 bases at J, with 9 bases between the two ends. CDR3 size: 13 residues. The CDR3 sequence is CASSSLAYTEAFF. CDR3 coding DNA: TGTGCCAGCAGTTCATTGGCCTACACTGAAGCTTTCTTT.

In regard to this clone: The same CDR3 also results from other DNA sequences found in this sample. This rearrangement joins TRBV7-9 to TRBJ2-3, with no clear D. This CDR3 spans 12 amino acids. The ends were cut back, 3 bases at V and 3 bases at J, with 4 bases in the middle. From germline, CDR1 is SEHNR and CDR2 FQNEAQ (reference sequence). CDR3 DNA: TGTGCCAGCAGCTTCGGGACAGATACGCAGTATTTT. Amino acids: CASSFGTDTQYF.

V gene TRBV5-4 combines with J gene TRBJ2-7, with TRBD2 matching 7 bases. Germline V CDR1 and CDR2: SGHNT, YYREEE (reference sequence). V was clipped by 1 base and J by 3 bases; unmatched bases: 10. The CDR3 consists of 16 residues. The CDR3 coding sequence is TGTGCCAGCAGCTTGTGGGGGGGTATGACAGTCTACGAGCAGTACTTC. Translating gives CASSLWGGMTVYEQYF.

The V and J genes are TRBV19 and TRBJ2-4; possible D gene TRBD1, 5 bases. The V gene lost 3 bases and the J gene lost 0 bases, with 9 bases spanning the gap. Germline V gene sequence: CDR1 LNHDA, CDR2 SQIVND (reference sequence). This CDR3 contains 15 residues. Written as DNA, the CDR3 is TGTGCCAGTAGTATTGGGCAGGGAGCCAAAAACATTCAGTACTTC. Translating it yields CASSIGQGAKNIQYF.

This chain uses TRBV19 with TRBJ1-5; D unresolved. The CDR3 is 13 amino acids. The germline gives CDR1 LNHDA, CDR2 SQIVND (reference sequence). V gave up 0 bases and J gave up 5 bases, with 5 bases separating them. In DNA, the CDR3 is TGTGCCAGTAGTATAGAATGGTATCAGCCCCAGCATTTT. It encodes CASSIEWYQPQHF.

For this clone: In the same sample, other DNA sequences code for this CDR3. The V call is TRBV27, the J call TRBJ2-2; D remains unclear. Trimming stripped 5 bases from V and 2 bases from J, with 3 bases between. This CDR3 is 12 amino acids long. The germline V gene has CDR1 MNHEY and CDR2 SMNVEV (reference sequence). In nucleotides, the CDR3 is TGTGCCAGCAGTCTCAACACCGGGGAGCTGTTTTTT. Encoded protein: CASSLNTGELFF.

The CDR3 here is CASSQIRTGLAGSYEQYF. CDR3 nucleotides: TGCGCCAGCAGCCAGATACGAACGGGGCTAGCGGGCTCCTACGAGCAGTACTTC. The V and J genes are TRBV4-1 and TRBJ2-7; 8 nucleotides match TRBD2. The germline gives CDR1 MGHRA, CDR2 YSYEKL. V trimming: 3 bases; J trimming: 0 bases; junction bases outside the gene matches: 13. The CDR3 is made up of 18 amino acids.

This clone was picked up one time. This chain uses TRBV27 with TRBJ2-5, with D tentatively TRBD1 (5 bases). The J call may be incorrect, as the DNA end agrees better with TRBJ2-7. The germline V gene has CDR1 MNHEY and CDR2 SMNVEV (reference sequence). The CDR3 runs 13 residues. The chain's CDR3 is CASSLWQGHEQYF. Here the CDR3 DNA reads TGTGCCAGCAGTTTATGGCAGGGTCACGAGCAGTACTTC.

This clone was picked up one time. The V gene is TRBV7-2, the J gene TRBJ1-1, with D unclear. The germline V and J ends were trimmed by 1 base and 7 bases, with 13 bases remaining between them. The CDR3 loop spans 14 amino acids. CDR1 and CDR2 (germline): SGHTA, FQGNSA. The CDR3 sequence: CASSLVTTSGEAFF. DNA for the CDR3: TGTGCCAGCAGCTTAGTCACAACTTCGGGTGAAGCTTTCTTT.

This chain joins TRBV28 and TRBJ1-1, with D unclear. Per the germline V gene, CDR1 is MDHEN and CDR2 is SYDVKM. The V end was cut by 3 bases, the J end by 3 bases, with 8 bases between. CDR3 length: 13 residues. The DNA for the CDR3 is TGTGCCAGCAGTTTCTATAGTGACACTGAAGCTTTCTTT. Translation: CASSFYSDTEAFF. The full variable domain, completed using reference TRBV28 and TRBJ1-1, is DVKVTQSSRYLVKRTGEKVFLECVQDMDHENMFWYRQDPGLGLRLIYFSYDVKMKEKGDIPEGYSVSREKKERFSLILESASTNQTSMYLCASSFYSDTEAFFGQGTRLTVV.

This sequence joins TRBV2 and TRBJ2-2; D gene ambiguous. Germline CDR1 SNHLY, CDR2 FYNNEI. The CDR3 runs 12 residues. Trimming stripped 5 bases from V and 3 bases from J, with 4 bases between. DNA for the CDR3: TGTGCCAGCAGTTTCGACACCGGGGAGCTGTTTTTT. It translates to CASSFDTGELFF. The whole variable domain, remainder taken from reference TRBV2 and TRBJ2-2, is EPEVTQTPSHQVTQMGQEVILRCVPISNHLYFYWYRQILGQKVEFLVSFYNNEISEKSEIFDDQFSVERPDGSNFTLKIRSTKLEDSAMYFCASSFDTGELFFGEGSRLTVL.

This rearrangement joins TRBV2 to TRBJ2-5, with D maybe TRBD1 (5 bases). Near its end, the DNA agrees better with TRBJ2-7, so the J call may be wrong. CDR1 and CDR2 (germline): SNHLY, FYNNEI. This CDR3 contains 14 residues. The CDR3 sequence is CASSETRAAYEQYF. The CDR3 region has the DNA TGTGCCAGCAGTGAAACCAGGGCGGCCTACGAGCAGTACTTC.

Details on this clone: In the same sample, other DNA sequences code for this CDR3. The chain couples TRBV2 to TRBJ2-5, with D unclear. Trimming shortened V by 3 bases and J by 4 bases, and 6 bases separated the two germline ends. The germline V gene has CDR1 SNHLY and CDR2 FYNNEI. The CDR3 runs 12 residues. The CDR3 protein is CASSDGLETQYF. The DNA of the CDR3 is TGTGCCAGCAGTGACGGGTTAGAGACCCAGTACTTC. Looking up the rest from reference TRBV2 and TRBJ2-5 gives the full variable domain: EPEVTQTPSHQVTQMGQEVILRCVPISNHLYFYWYRQILGQKVEFLVSFYNNEISEKSEIFDDQFSVERPDGSNFTLKIRSTKLEDSAMYFCASSDGLETQYFGPGTRLLVL.

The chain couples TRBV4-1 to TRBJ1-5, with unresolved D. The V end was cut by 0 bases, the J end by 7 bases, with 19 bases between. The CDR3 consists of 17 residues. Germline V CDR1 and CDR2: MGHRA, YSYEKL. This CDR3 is CASSQDARPSEVQPQHF. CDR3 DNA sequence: TGCGCCAGCAGCCAAGATGCACGCCCCTCCGAGGTACAGCCCCAGCATTTT.

CDR3 sequence (DNA): TGTGCCAGCAGCCAGCTGGCGGCAAACTATGGCTACACCTTC. It codes for CASSQLAANYGYTF. The chain uses TRBV7-9 and TRBJ1-2, with D unclear. Germline V lookup: CDR1 SEHNR, CDR2 FQNEAQ (reference sequence). Trimming pared 5 bases from V and 2 bases from J, leaving 12 bases between. CDR3 length: 14 residues.

CDR3 sequence reads: CASSESSSGHTGELFF. For the CDR3, the DNA is TGTGCCAGCAGTGAATCGTCTAGCGGCCACACCGGGGAGCTGTTTTTT. The V call is TRBV6-1, the J call TRBJ2-2; 7 positions match TRBD2. V shed 2 bases and J 3 bases; nucleotides not matched to a gene: 6. The CDR3 loop spans 16 amino acids. Germline CDR1 is MNHNS and CDR2 is SASEGT.

The CDR3 loop is CASSITDGHSYEQYF. For the CDR3, the DNA is TGTGCCAGCAGCATCACGGACGGACACTCCTACGAGCAGTACTTC. V gene TRBV5-5 combines with J gene TRBJ2-7; tentatively, D is TRBD1 (5 bases). Trimming cost V 4 bases and J 0 bases, with 14 bases left between them. Germline CDR1 SGHKS, CDR2 YYEKEE (reference sequence). The CDR3 is made up of 15 amino acids.

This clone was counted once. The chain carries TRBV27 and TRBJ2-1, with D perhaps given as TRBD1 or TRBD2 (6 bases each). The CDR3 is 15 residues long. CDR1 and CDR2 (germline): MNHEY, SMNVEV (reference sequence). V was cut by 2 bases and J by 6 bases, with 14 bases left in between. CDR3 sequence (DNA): TGTGCCAGCAGTTTAATGGGTCGGGGGCCCAATGAGCAGTTCTTC. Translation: CASSLMGRGPNEQFF.

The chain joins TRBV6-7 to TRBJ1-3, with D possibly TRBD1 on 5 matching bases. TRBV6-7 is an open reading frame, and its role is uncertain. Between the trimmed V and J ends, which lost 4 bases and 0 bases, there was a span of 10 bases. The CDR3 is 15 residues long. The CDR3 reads CASSFGGDSGNTIYF. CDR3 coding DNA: TGTGCCAGCAGTTTTGGGGGGGACTCTGGAAACACCATATATTTT.

DNA for the CDR3: TGTGCCAGCACCTTGTCCGGAGCTAATTCACCCCTCCACTTT. Translated: CASTLSGANSPLHF. The chain links TRBV27 to TRBJ1-6, with D unresolved. Trimming took off 7 bases at V and 6 bases at J, with 13 bases between the two ends. This CDR3 comprises 14 residues. Germline CDR1 MNHEY, CDR2 SMNVEV (reference sequence).

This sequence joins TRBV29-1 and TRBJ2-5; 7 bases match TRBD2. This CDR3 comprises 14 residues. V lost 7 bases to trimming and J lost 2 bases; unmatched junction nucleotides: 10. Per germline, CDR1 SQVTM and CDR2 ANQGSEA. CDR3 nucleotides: TGCAGCGCCGATCTAGCGGACGATCAAGAGACCCAGTACTTC. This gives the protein CSADLADDQETQYF. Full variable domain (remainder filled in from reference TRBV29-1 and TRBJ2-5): SAVISQKPSRDICQRGTSLTIQCQVDSQVTMMFWYRQQPGQSLTLIATANQGSEATYESGFVIDKFPISRPNLTFSTLTVSNMSPEDSSIYLCSADLADDQETQYFGPGTRLLVL.

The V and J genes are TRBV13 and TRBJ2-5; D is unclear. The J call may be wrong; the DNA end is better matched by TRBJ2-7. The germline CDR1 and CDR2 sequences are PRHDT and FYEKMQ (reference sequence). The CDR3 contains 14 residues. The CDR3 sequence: CASSLFQGPYEQYF. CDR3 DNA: TGTGCCAGCAGCTTGTTCCAAGGGCCCTACGAGCAGTACTTC.

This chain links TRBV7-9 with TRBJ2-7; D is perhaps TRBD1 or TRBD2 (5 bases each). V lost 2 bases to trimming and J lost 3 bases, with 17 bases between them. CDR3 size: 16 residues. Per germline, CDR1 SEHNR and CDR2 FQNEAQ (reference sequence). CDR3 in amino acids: CASSLNAGTNYYEQYF. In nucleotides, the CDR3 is TGTGCCAGCAGCTTAAACGCCGGGACGAACTACTACGAGCAGTACTTC.

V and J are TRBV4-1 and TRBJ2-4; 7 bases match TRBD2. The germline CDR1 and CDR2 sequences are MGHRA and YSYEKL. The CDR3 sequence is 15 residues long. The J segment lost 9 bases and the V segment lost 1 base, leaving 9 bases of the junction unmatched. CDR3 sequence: CASSQGSGARGIQYF. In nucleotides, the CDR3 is TGCGCCAGCAGCCAAGGGAGCGGGGCAAGGGGCATTCAGTACTTC.

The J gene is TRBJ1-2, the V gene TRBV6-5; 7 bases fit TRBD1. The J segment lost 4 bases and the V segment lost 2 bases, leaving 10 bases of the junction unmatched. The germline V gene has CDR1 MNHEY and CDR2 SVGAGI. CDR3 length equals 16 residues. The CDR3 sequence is CASSYRPDRFGYGYTF. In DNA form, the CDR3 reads TGTGCCAGCAGTTACCGACCGGACAGGTTTGGCTATGGCTACACCTTC.